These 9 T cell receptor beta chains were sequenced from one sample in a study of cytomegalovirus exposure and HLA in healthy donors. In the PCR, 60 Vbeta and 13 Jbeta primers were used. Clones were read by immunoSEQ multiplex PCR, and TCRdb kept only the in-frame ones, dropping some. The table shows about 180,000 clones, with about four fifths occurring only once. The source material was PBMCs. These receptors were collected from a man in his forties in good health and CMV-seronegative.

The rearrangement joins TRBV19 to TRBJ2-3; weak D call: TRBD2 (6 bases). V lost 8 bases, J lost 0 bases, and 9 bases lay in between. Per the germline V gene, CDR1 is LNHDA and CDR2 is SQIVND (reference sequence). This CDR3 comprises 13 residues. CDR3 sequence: CASSLASTDTQYF. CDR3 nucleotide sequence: TGTGCCAGTTCTCTAGCGAGCACAGATACGCAGTATTTT.

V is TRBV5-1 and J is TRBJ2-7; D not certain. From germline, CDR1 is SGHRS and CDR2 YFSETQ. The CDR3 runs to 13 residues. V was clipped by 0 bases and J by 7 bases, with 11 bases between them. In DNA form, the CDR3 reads TGCGCCAGCAGCTTGGTTGAGGCCGGGGAGCAGTACTTC. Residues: CASSLVEAGEQYF.

This CDR3 reads CASSSGIAGSPSYEQYF. CDR3 nucleotides: TGTGCCAGCAGTTCTGGGATAGCGGGAAGCCCGTCCTACGAGCAGTACTTC. This chain joins TRBV27 and TRBJ2-7; 8 positions agree with TRBD2. The CDR3 is made up of 17 amino acids. The germline CDR1 and CDR2 sequences are MNHEY and SMNVEV (reference sequence). Trimming at V came to 4 bases and at J to 1 base, leaving 12 bases not matched to a gene.

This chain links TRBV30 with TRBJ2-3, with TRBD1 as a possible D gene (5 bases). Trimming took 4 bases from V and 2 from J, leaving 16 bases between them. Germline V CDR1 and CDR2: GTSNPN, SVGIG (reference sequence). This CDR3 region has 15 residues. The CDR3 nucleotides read TGTGCCTGGAATATTATGGGGCCGTCCACAGATACGCAGTATTTT. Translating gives CAWNIMGPSTDTQYF.

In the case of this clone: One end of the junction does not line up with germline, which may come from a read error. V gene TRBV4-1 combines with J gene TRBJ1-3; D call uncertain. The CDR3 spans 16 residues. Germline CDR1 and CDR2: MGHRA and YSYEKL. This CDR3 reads CASSPLGFEGGNAIYF. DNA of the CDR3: TGCGCCAGCAGCCCCCTGGGGTTCGAGGGAGGAAACGCCATATATTTT.

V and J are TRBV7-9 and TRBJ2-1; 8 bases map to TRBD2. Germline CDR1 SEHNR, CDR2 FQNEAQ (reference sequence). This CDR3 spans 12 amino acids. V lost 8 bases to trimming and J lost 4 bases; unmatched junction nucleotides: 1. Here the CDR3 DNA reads TGTGCCAGCGAGCGGGGGTACAATGAGCAGTTCTTC. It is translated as CASERGYNEQFF.

DNA for the CDR3: TGTGCCAGCAGTTCTCGGGGACAGAGGACTGAAGCTTTCTTT. Translating it yields CASSSRGQRTEAFF. This sequence joins TRBV6-1 and TRBJ1-1; TRBD1 agrees at 7 bases. J was trimmed by 5 bases and V by 5 bases; bases with no gene match: 8. This CDR3 region has 14 residues. Looked up from germline, CDR1 is MNHNS and CDR2 is SASEGT.

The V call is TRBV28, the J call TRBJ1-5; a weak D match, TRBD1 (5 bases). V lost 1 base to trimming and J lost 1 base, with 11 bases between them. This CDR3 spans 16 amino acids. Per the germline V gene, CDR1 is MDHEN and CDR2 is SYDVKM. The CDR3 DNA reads TGTGCCAGCAGTTTATCGAGGAGGGGAAGCAATCAGCCCCAGCATTTT. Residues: CASSLSRRGSNQPQHF.

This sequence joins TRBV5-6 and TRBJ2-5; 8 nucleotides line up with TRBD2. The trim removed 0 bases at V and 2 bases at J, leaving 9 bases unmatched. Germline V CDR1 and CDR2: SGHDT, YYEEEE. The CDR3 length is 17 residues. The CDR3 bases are TGTGCCAGCAGCTTGGTAGCGGGGCAGCCGCTACAAGAGACCCAGTACTTC. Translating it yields CASSLVAGQPLQETQYF.